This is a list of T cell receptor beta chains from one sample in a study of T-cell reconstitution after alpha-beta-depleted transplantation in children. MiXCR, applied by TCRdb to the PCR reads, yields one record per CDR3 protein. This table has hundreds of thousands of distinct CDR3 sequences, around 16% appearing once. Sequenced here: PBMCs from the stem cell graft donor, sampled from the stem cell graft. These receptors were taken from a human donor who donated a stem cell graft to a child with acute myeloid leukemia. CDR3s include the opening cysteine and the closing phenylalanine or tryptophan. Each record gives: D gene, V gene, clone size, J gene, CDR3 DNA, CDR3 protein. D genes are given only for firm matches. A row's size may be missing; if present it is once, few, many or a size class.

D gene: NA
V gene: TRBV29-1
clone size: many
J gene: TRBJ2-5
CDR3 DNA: TGCAGCGTTTTTGCTAGCTCACAAGAGACCCAGTACTTC
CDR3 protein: CSVFASSQETQYF

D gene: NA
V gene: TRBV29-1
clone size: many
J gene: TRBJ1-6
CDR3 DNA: TGCAGCGTTAAGTTAGGGAGGTACTGCTATAATTCACCCCTCCACTTT
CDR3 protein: CSVKLGRYCYNSPLHF

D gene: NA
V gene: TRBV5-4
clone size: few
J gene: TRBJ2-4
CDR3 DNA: TGTGCCAGCAGCTCGGGAAAGGCAGGGGAAAACATTCAGTACTTC
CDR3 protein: CASSSGKAGENIQYF

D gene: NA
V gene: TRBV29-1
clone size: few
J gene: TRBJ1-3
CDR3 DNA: TGCAGCGTTGAATCGGTGGAGGGGTCGGCTGGAAACACCATATATTTT
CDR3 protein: CSVESVEGSAGNTIYF

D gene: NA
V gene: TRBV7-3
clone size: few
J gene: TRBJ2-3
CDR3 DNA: TGTGCCAGCAGCTTAACGACGGGGAGCCCAGATACGCAGTATTTT
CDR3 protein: CASSLTTGSPDTQYF

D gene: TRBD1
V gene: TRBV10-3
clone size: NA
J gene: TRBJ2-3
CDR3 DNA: TGTGCCATCAGTGAGAGGGGGCGAGGCACAGATACGCAGTATTTT
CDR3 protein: CAISERGRGTDTQYF

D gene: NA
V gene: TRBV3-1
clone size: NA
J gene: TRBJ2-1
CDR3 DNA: TGTGCCAGCAGCCAATCTGTGAGGGGGTCAAGCTCCTACAATGAGCAGTTCTTC
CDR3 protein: CASSQSVRGSSSYNEQFF

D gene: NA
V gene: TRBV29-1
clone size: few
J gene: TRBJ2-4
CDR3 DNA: TGCAGCGCCCGGACAGTAGAAAACATTCAGTACTTC
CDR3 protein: CSARTVENIQYF

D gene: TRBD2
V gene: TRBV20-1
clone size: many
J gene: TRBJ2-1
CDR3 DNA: TGCAGTGCCCCGTTTGGGCGGGGGGTGGCCTACAATGAGCAGTTCTTC
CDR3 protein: CSAPFGRGVAYNEQFF

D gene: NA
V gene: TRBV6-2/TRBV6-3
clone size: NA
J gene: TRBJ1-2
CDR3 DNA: TGTGCCAGCAGCTACCAGTATCCAGGTTCTGGCTACACCTTC
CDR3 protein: CASSYQYPGSGYTF

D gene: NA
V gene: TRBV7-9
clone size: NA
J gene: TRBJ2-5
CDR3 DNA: TGTGCCAGCACCGCAGAAGGGTCCCGTAGGGAGACCCAGTACTTC
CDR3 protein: CASTAEGSRRETQYF

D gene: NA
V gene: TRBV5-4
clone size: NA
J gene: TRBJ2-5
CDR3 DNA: TGTGCCAGCAGCTCCAGACAGGATCAAGAGACCCAGTACTTC
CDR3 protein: CASSSRQDQETQYF

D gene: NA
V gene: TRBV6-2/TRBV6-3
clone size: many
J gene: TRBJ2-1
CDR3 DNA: TGTGCCAGCAGTTACGGAGGGGGGCAGGGTTTGCTGAAAATCAACAATGAGCAGTTCTTC
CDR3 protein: CASSYGGGQGLLKINNEQFF

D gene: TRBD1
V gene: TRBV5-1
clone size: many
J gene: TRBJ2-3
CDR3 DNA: TGCGCCAGCAGCTTAACAGGGGTAGATACGCAGTATTTT
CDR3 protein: CASSLTGVDTQYF

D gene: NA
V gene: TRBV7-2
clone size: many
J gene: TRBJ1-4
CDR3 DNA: TGTGCCAGCAGCTTAGCAACTAATGAAAAACTGTTTTTT
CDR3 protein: CASSLATNEKLFF

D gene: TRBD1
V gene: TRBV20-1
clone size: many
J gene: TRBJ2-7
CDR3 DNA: TGCAGTGCTAGAGGTCGGACAGGCCTCTACGAGCAGTACTTC
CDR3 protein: CSARGRTGLYEQYF

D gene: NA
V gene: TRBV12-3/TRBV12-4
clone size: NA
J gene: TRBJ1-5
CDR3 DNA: TGTGCCAGCAGTTTGGGTCCTATGAATCAGCCCCAGCATTTT
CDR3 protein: CASSLGPMNQPQHF

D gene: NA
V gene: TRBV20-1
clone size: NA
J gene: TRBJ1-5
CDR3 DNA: TGCAGTGCTAGAGACAGGGAACTAGGAAGCAATCAGCCCCAGCATTTT
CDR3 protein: CSARDRELGSNQPQHF

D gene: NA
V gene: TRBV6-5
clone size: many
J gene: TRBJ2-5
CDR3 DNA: TGTGCCAGCAGTTACCTAGTTGGGGATCAAGAGACCCAGTACTTC
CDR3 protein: CASSYLVGDQETQYF

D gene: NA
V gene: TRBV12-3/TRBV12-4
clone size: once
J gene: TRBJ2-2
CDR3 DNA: TGTGCCAGCAGCCCGAACAGGCCCGGGGAGCTGTTTTTT
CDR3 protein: CASSPNRPGELFF

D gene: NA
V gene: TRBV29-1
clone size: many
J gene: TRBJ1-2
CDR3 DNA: TGCAGCGTTGCATCAGGGCTCGCTGGCTACACCTTC
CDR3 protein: CSVASGLAGYTF

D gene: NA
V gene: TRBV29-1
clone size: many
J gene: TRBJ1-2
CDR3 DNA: TGCAGCGTTGAGCATACAGGAGGCTACACCTTC
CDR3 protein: CSVEHTGGYTF

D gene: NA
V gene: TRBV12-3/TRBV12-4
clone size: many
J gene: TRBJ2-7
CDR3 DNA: TGTGCCAGCAGCTGGGCCACCGTAAGACAGTACTTC
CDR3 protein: CASSWATVRQYF

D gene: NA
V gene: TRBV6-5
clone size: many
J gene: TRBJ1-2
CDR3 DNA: TGTGCCAGCAGTTACCGGGGACAATATGGCTACACCTTC
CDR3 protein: CASSYRGQYGYTF

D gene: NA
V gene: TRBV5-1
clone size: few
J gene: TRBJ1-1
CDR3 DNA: TGCGCCAGCAGCTTGACACCGAAAGAAGCTTTCTTT
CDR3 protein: CASSLTPKEAFF

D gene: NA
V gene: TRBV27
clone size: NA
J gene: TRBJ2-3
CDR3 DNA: TGTGCCAGCAGTTTACCGGCTAGTGGAGCAGATACGCAGTATTTT
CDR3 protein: CASSLPASGADTQYF

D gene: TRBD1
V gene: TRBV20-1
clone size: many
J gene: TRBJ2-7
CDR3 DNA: TGCAGTGCTACACACCGGGACAGCGACTCCTACGAGCAGTACTTC
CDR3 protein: CSATHRDSDSYEQYF

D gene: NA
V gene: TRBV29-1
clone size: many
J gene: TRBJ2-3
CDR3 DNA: TGCAGCGTTGAGGCGGATGGTAGCGAGGCAGATACGCAGTATTTT
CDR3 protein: CSVEADGSEADTQYF

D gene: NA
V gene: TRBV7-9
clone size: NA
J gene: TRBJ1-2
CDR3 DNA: TGTGCCAGCAGCACGTGGTCCGTTAGGGACGGCTATGGCTACACCTTC
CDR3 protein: CASSTWSVRDGYGYTF

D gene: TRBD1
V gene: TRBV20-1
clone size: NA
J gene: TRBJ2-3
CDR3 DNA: TGCAGTGCTTCGGACAGGGGGTTGAACTTCCGCACAGATACGCAGTATTTT
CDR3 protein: CSASDRGLNFRTDTQYF

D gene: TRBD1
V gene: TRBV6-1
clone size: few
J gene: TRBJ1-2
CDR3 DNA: TGTGCCAGCAGGGCAGGGGGCTCTGTTGGCTACACCTTC
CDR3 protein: CASRAGGSVGYTF

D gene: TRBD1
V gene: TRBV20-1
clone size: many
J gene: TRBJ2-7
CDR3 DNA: TGCAGTGCTAGAGTGGACAGGGGGGTAGACGAGCAGTACTTC
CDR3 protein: CSARVDRGVDEQYF

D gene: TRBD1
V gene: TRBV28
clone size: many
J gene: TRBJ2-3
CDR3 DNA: TGTGCCAGCAGTTCCCCTAGGGACAGGGGCACAGATACGCAGTATTTT
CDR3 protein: CASSSPRDRGTDTQYF

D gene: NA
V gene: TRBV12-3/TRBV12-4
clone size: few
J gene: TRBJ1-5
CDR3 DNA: TGTGCCAGCAGCCCCAGGAGGGGAGATAGACCCCAGCATTTT
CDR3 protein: CASSPRRGDRPQHF

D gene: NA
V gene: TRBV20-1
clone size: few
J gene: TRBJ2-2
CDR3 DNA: TGCAGTGCAGGGGGGGGCAGGGAGCTGTTTTTT
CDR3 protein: CSAGGGRELFF

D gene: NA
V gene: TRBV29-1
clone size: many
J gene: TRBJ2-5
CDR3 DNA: TGCAGCGTTGAAGGGGTAGTAGGGGAGACCCAGTACTTC
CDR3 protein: CSVEGVVGETQYF

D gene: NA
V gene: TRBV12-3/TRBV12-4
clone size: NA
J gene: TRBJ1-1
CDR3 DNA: TGTGCCAGCAGTTTGAGGGATGAGAACACTGAAGCTTTCTTT
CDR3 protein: CASSLRDENTEAFF

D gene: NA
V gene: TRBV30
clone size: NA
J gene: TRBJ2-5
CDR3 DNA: TGTGCCTGGAGTGTCGGAAATCAAGAGACCCAGTACTTC
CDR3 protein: CAWSVGNQETQYF

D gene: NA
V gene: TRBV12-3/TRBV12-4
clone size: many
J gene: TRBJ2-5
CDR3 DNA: TGTGCCAGCAGTCCCGTGGGGCTAGAGACCCAGTACTTC
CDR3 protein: CASSPVGLETQYF

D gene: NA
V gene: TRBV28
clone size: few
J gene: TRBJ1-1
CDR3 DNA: TGTGCCAGCCCCCAGACGGGAACTGAAGCTTTCTTT
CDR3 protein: CASPQTGTEAFF

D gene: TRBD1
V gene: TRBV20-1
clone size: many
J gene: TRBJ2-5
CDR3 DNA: TGCAGTGCTAGGACAGGGGCAGAGACCCAGTACTTC
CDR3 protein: CSARTGAETQYF

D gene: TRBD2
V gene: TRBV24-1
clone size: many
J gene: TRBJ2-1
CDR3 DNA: TGTGCCACCAGTGAGGGTAGCGGGGGCGATTACAATGAGCAGTTCTTC
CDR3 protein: CATSEGSGGDYNEQFF

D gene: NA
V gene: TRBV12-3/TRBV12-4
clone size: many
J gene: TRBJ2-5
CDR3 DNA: TGTGCCAGCAGCCCTCAGCAGAAAGAGACCCAGTACTTC
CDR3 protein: CASSPQQKETQYF

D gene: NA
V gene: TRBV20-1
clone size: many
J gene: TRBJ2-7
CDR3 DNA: TGCAGTGCTAGAGCGCTGTCGGGGTCACGGTACGAGCAGTACTTC
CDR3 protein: CSARALSGSRYEQYF

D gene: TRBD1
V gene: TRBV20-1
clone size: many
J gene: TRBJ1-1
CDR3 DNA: TGCAGTGCTAGGCCCGGGACAGGGAAGAACACTGAAGCTTTCTTT
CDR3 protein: CSARPGTGKNTEAFF

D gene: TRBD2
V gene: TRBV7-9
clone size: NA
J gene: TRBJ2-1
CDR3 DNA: TGTGCCAGCAGCTTAAGTCGGGGGGGAGGGGAGGAGCAGTTCTTC
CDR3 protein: CASSLSRGGGEEQFF

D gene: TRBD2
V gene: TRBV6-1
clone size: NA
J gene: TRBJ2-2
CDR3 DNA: TGTGCCAGCAGTGAAAAAGGGCAGGGAGGGGTAGCCGGGGAGCTGTTTTTT
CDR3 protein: CASSEKGQGGVAGELFF

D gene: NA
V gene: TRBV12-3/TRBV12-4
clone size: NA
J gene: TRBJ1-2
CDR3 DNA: TGTGCCAGCAGCCCTGGGCCGACCCCCGGCTACACCTTC
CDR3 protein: CASSPGPTPGYTF

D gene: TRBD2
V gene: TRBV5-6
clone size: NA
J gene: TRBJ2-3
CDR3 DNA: TGTGCCAGCAGCTTGGAGGGTAGCGGGAGTAGCACAGATACGCAGTATTTT
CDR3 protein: CASSLEGSGSSTDTQYF

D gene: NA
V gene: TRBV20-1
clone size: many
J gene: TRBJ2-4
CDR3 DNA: TGCAGTGCTAGACAGGGCGGCATTCAGTACTTC
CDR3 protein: CSARQGGIQYF

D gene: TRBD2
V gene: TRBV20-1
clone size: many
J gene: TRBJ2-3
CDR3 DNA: TGCAGTGCTAGAACCGGGGGGGCCGGCACAGATACGCAGTATTTT
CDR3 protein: CSARTGGAGTDTQYF

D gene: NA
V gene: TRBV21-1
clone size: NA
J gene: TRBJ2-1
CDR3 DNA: TGTGCCAGCAGCAAAGGGGGGACAGGATTATACAATGAGCAGTTCTTC
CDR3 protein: CASSKGGTGLYNEQFF

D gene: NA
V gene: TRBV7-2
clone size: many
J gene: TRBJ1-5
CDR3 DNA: TGTGCCAGCAGCAAAGTCCTGGGGTTATACGGTCAGCCCCAGCATTTT
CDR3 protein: CASSKVLGLYGQPQHF

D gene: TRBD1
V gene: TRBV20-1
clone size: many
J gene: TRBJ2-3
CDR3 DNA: TGCAGTGCTAGAAAGACGGGACCCGGGACAGGGAGGACAGATACGCAGTATTTT
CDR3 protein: CSARKTGPGTGRTDTQYF